A selection of T cell receptor beta chains follows, all from one sample in a study of T cells after yellow fever vaccination. Each CDR3 protein is one row after TCRdb ran MiXCR on the 5' RACE reads. The data contain 450,000 to 550,000 distinct CDR3 sequences, 20% to 25% of them singletons. The sample consisted of PBMCs, taken roughly 20 days after the first yellow fever vaccination. The receptors come from a man between 18 and 29 years old who received the YFV17D yellow fever vaccine. The CDR3 runs from the conserved cysteine through the conserved F or W. D genes are given only for firm matches. The size of a clone is reported for some rows only, either as once, few or many, or as a class for expanded clones.

D gene	clone size	V gene	J gene	CDR3 DNA	CDR3 protein
-	few	TRBV12-3/TRBV12-4	TRBJ1-1	TGTGCCAGCATTTCTACCACAGGGTACACTGAAGCTTTCTTT	CASISTTGYTEAFF
-	many	TRBV20-1	TRBJ1-1	TGCAGTGCTAGTGAATGGGATAACACTGAAGCTTTCTTT	CSASEWDNTEAFF
-	-	TRBV25-1	TRBJ2-5	TGTGCCAGCGCCCCAATTGAGACCCAAGAGACCCAGTACTTC	CASAPIETQETQYF
-	-	TRBV7-6	TRBJ1-1	TGTGCCAGCGCGGCAGGGACTGAAGCTTTCTTT	CASAAGTEAFF
-	-	TRBV20-1	TRBJ1-2	TGCAGTGCTAGAGAGATGGCAGCCTATGGCTACACCTTC	CSAREMAAYGYTF
-	-	TRBV7-9	TRBJ2-3	TGTGCCAGCAGCTCAAGGGCCCCTTCGGATACGCAGTATTTT	CASSSRAPSDTQYF
-	-	TRBV9	TRBJ2-1	TGTGCCAGCAGCGTAGTGGGACTCCCCTACAATGAGCAGTTCTTC	CASSVVGLPYNEQFF
-	-	TRBV29-1	TRBJ2-5	TGCAGCGTTGGACACCAGTATAGCGAGACCCAGTACTTC	CSVGHQYSETQYF
-	few	TRBV9	TRBJ2-3	TGTGCCAGCAGCGTAGTCCAGGGGCGGACAGATACGCAGTATTTT	CASSVVQGRTDTQYF
-	few	TRBV12-3/TRBV12-4	TRBJ2-1	TGTGCCAGCAGTCCCGGAATGTCCCTTGAGCAGTTCTTC	CASSPGMSLEQFF
-	few	TRBV12-3/TRBV12-4	TRBJ1-1	-	CASSLAWGQGATFF
TRBD1	few	TRBV7-8	TRBJ2-1	TGTGCCAGCAGCGACACAGGGGGCGGTGAGCAGTTCTTC	CASSDTGGGEQFF
-	few	TRBV9	TRBJ2-7	TGTGCCAGCAGCGTGCGAGGGACTCCGAACTACGAGCAGTACTTC	CASSVRGTPNYEQYF
TRBD2	few	TRBV5-1	TRBJ2-1	TGCGCCAGCAGCAGGGGTACTAGCGGGGGTAGTCCTGAGCAGTTCTTC	CASSRGTSGGSPEQFF
-	-	TRBV5-1	TRBJ1-4	TGCGCCAGCAGCTTGAAACAGGGAGGAAAACTGTTTTTT	CASSLKQGGKLFF
TRBD2	-	TRBV4-2	TRBJ2-3	TGTGCCAGCAGCCAAGACATAGCGGGCCTCACAGATACGCAGTATTTT	CASSQDIAGLTDTQYF
-	-	TRBV7-9	TRBJ2-3	TGTGCCAGCAGCTTAGATCAGAGCACAGATACGCAGTATTTT	CASSLDQSTDTQYF